The 4 T cell receptor beta chains below all came from one sample that was sequenced in a study of CD8+ T cells in alopecia areata. Described treatment: oral pan-JAK inhibitor, 5-10 mg twice daily. cDNA prepared by RNA extraction and subsequent reverse transcription served as the template for sequencing. Sequencing used immunoSEQ multiplex PCR; TCRdb keeps in-frame clones, though not all of them. The table lists about 250,000 clones, 60% of them singletons. The sample in question was CD4+ T cells sorted from blood, obtained around week 54, from a patient treated with tofacitinib. Receptors were obtained from a human donor with alopecia areata.

The genes are TRBV7-9 and TRBJ1-2; TRBD1 matches at 7 bases. The length of the CDR3 is 15 residues. Germline V CDR1 and CDR2: SEHNR, FQNEAQ (reference sequence). The trim removed 5 bases at V and 1 base at J, leaving 7 bases unmatched. The CDR3, as DNA: TGTGCCAGCAGCGACGGGACAGCGCTTAACTATGGCTACACCTTC. Protein product: CASSDGTALNYGYTF. Using reference TRBV7-9 and TRBJ1-2 for the parts outside the CDR3, the full variable domain is DTGVSQNPRHKITKRGQNVTFRCDPISEHNRLYWYRQTLGQGPEFLTYFQNEAQLEKSRLLSDRFSAERPKGSFSTLEIQRTEQGDSAMYLCASSDGTALNYGYTFGSGTRLTVV.

The chain links TRBV27 to TRBJ1-4; D is uncertain. Trimming left V 5 bases short and J 8 bases short, with 12 bases between. The CDR3 is 13 amino acids. Germline V gene data show CDR1 as MNHEY and CDR2 as SMNVEV (reference sequence). As DNA, the CDR3 is TGTGCCAGCAGTCCCCCTCGTCGGGAAAAACTGTTTTTT. Residues: CASSPPRREKLFF.

The rearrangement uses TRBV29-1 and TRBJ1-1; D not resolved. Trimming removed 2 bases at V and 2 bases at J, with 9 bases between. Germline CDR1 reads SQVTM; CDR2 reads ANQGSEA. This CDR3 is built from 13 residues. CDR3: CSVEIRENTEAFF. In nucleotides, the CDR3 is TGCAGCGTTGAAATACGGGAAAACACTGAAGCTTTCTTT.

CDR3 protein: CASSLVSHSRTEAFF. The CDR3 coding sequence is TGTGCCAGCAGCTTAGTGTCTCACAGTCGCACTGAAGCTTTCTTT. This rearrangement joins TRBV7-8 to TRBJ1-1; D gene uncertain. CDR1 is SGHVS and CDR2 is FQNEAQ in the germline V gene. This CDR3 spans 15 amino acids. V lost 1 base and J lost 4, with 13 bases in between. The full variable domain, with the rest looked up from reference TRBV7-8 and TRBJ1-1, is GAGVSQSPRYKVAKRGQDVALRCDPISGHVSLFWYQQALGQGPEFLTYFQNEAQLDKSGLPSDRFFAERPEGSVSTLKIQRTQQEDSAVYLCASSLVSHSRTEAFFGQGTRLTVV.